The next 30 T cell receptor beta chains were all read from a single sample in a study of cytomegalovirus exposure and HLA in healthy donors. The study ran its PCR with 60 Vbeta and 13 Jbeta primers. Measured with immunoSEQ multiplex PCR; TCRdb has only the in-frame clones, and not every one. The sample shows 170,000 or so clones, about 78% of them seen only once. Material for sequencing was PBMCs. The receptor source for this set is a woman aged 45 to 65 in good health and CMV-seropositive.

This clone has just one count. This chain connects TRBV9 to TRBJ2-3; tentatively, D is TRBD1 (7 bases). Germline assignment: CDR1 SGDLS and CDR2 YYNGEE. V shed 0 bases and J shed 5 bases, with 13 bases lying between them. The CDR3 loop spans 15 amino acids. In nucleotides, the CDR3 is TGTGCCAGCAGCGTAGGCCACAGGGGAGGAGATACGCAGTATTTT. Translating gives CASSVGHRGGDTQYF. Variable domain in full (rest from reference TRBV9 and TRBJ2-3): DSGVTQTPKHLITATGQRVTLRCSPRSGDLSVYWYQQSLDQGLQFLIQYYNGEERAKGNILERFSAQQFPDLHSELNLSSLELGDSALYFCASSVGHRGGDTQYFGPGTRLTVL.

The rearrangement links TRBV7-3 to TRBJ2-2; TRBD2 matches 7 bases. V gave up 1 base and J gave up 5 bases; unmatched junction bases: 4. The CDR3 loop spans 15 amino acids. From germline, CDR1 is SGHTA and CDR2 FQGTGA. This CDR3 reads CASSLRQGGTGELFF. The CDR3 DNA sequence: TGTGCCAGCAGCTTAAGGCAGGGAGGGACCGGGGAGCTGTTTTTT.

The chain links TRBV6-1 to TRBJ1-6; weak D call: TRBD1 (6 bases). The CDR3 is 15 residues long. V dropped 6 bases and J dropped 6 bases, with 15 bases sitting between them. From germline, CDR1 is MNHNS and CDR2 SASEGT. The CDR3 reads CASRLPRGPNSPLHF. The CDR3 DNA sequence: TGTGCCAGCAGGTTACCCAGGGGCCCTAATTCACCCCTCCACTTT.

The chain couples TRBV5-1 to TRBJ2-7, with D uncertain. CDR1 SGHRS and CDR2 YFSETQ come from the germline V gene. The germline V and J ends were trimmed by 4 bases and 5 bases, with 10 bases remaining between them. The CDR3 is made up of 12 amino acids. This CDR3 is CASSANINEQYF. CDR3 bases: TGCGCCAGCAGCGCAAACATTAACGAGCAGTACTTC.

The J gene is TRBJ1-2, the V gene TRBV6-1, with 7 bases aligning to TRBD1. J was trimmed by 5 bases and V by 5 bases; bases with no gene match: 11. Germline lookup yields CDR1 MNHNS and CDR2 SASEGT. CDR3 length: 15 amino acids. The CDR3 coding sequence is TGTGCCAGCAGTCCCACCCCAGGGGGTAATTATGGCTACACCTTC. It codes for CASSPTPGGNYGYTF.

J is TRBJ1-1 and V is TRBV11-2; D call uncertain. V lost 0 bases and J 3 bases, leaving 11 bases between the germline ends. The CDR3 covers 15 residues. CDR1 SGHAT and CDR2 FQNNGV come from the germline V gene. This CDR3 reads CASSLEGRVYTEAFF. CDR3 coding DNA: TGTGCCAGCAGCTTAGAGGGGAGGGTTTACACTGAAGCTTTCTTT.

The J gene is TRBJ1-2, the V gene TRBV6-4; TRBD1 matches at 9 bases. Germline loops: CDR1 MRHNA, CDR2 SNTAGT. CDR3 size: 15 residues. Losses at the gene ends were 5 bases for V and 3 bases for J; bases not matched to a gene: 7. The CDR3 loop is CASSYRTGADYGYTF. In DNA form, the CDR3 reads TGTGCCAGCAGTTATAGGACAGGGGCCGACTATGGCTACACCTTC.

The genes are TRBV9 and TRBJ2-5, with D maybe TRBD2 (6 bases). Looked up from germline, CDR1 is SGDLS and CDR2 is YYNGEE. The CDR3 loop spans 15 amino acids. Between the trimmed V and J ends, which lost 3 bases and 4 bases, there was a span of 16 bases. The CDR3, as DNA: TGTGCCAGCAGCGATGGCAGGGAGGTTAGAGAGACCCAGTACTTC. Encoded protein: CASSDGREVRETQYF.

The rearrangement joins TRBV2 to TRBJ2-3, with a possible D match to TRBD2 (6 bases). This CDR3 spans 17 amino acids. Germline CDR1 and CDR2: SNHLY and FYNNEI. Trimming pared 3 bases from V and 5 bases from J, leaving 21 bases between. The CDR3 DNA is TGTGCCAGCAGTGAGGGACTCCGCTACCTTCAGGGAGATACGCAGTATTTT. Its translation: CASSEGLRYLQGDTQYF.

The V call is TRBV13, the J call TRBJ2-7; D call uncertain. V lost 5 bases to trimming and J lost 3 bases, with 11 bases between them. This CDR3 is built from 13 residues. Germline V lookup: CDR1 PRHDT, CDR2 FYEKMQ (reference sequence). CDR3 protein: CASSPPWHYEQYF. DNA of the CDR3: TGTGCCAGCAGCCCCCCCTGGCACTACGAGCAGTACTTC.

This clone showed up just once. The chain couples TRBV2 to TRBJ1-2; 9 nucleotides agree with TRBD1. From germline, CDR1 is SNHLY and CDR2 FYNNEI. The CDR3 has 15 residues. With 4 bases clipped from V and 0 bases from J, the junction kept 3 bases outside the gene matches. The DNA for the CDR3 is TGTGCCAGCAGTGCATACAGGGGGCCTAACTATGGCTACACCTTC. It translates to CASSAYRGPNYGYTF.

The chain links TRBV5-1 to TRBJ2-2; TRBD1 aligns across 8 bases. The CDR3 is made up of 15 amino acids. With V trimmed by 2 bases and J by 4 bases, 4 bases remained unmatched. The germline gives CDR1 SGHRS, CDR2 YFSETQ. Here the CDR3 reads CASSLTQGGTGELFF. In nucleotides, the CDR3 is TGCGCCAGCAGCTTAACACAGGGGGGCACCGGGGAGCTGTTTTTT.

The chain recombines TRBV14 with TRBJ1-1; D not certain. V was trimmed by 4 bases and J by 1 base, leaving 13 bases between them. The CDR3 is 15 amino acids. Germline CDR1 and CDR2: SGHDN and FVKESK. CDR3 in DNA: TGTGCCAGCAGCCTCCCTTCCGGGTCGAACACTGAAGCTTTCTTT. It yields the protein CASSLPSGSNTEAFF.

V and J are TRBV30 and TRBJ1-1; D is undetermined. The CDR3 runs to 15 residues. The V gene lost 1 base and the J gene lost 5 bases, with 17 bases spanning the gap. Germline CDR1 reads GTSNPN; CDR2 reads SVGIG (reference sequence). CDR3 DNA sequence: TGTGCCTGGAGTGCAACGGAGAAGACGCGGACTGAAGCTTTCTTT. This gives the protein CAWSATEKTRTEAFF. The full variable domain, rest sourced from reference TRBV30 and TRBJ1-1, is SQTIHQWPATLVQPVGSPLSLECTVEGTSNPNLYWYRQAAGRGLQLLFYSVGIGQISSEVPQNLSASRPQDRQFILSSKKLLLSDSGFYLCAWSATEKTRTEAFFGQGTRLTVV.

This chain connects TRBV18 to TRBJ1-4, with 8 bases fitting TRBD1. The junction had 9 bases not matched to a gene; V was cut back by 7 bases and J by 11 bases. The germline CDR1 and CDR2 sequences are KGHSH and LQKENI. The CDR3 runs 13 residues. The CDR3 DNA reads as TGTGCCAGCTTTGGACAGGGCGACGGGAAACTGTTTTTT. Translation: CASFGQGDGKLFF.

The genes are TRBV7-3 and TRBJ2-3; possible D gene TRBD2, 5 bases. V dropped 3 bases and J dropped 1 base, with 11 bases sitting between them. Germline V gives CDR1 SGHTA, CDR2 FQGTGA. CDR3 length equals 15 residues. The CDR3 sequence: CASSFGNSGTDTQYF. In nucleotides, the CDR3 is TGTGCCAGCAGCTTTGGTAATAGCGGCACAGATACGCAGTATTTT.

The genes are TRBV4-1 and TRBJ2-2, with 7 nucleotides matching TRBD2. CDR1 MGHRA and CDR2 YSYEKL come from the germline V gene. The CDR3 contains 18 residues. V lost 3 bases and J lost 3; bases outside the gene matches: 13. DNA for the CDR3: TGCGCCAGCAGCCATCTGGCGGGTATGGGAGGGGACACCGGGGAGCTGTTTTTT. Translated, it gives CASSHLAGMGGDTGELFF.

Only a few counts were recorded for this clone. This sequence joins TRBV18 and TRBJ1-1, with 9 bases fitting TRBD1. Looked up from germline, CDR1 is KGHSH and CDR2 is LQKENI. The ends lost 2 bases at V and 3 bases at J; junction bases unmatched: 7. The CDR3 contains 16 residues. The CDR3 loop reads CASSPAFRTGDTEAFF. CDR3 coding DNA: TGTGCCAGCTCACCAGCTTTCCGGACAGGGGACACTGAAGCTTTCTTT.

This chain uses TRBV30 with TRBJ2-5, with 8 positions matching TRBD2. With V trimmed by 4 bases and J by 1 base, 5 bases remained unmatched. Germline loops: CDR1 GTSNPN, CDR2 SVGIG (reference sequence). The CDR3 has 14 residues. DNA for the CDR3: TGTGCCTGGAACAGCGGGGGTTTCCAAGAGACCCAGTACTTC. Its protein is CAWNSGGFQETQYF.

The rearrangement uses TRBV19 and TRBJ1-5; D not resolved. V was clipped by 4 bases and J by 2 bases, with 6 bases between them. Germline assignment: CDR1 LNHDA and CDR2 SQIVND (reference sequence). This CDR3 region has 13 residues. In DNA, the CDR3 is TGTGCCAGTAGTAACAACCGCAATCAGCCCCAGCATTTT. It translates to CASSNNRNQPQHF.

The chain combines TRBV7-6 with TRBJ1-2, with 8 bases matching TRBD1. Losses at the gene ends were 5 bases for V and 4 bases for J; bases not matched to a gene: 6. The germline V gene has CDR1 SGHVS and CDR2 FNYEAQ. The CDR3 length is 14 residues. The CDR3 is CASSPQGAGYGYTF. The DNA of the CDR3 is TGTGCCAGCAGCCCGCAGGGGGCGGGCTATGGCTACACCTTC. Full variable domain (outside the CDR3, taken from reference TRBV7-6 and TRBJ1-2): GAGVSQSPRYKVTKRGQDVALRCDPISGHVSLYWYRQALGQGPEFLTYFNYEAQQDKSGLPNDRFSAERPEGSISTLTIQRTEQRDSAMYRCASSPQGAGYGYTFGSGTRLTVV.

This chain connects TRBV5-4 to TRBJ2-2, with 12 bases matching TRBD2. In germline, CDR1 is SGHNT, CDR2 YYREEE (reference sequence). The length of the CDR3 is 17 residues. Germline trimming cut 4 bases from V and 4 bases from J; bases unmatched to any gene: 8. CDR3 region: CASSDLAGGLATGELFF. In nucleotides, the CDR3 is TGTGCCAGCAGCGATCTAGCGGGGGGGCTGGCCACCGGGGAGCTGTTTTTT.

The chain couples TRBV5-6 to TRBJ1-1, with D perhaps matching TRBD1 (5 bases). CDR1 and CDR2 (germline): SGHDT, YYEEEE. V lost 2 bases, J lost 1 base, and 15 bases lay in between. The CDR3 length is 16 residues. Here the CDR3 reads CASSFLGEGKNTEAFF. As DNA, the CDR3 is TGTGCCAGCAGCTTCCTGGGGGAGGGGAAGAACACTGAAGCTTTCTTT.

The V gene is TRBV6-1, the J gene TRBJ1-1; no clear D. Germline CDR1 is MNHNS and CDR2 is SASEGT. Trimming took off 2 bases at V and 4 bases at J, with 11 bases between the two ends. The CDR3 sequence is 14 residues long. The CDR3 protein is CASSETEEATEAFF. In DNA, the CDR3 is TGTGCCAGCAGTGAAACAGAGGAGGCCACTGAAGCTTTCTTT.

CDR3 sequence (DNA): TGTGCCAGCAGCTTAGCGGGGAGAACGGATACGCAGTATTTT. Translating it yields CASSLAGRTDTQYF. The chain links TRBV7-6 to TRBJ2-3; D possibly corresponds to TRBD2 (5 bases). This CDR3 is 14 amino acids long. V lost 0 bases and J 6 bases, leaving 10 bases between the germline ends. Germline values: CDR1 SGHVS, CDR2 FNYEAQ.

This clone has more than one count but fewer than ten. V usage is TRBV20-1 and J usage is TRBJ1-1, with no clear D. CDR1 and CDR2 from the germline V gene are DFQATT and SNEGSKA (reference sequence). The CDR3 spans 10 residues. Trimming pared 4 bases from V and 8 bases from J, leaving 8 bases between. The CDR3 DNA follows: TGCAGTGCTAAGTTCAGGGAAGCTTTCTTT. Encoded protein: CSAKFREAFF.

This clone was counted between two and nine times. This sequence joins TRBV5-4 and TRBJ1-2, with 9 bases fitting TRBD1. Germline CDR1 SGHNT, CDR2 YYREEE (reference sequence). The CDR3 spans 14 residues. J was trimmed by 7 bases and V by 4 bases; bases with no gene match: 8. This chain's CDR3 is CASSSPTGGIGYTF. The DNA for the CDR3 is TGTGCCAGCAGCAGTCCCACAGGGGGCATTGGCTACACCTTC.

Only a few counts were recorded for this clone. CDR3 protein: CASRGGQAGANVLTF. In nucleotides, the CDR3 is TGTGCCAGCAGGGGGGGTCAAGCTGGGGCCAACGTCCTGACTTTC. The rearrangement links TRBV2 to TRBJ2-6; a possible D gene is TRBD2 (6 bases). CDR1 is SNHLY, CDR2 FYNNEI, per germline. Trimming took off 6 bases at V and 2 bases at J, with 11 bases between the two ends. This CDR3 contains 15 residues.

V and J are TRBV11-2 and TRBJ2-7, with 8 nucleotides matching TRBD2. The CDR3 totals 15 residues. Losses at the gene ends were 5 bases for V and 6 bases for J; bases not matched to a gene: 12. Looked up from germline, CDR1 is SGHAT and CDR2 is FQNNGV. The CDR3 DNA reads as TGTGCCAGCAGCGGGAAATCGGGGGGGCGGCGCGAGCAGTACTTC. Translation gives CASSGKSGGRREQYF. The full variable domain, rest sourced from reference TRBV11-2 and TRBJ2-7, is EAGVAQSPRYKIIEKRQSVAFWCNPISGHATLYWYQQILGQGPKLLIQFQNNGVVDDSQLPKDRFSAERLKGVDSTLKIQPAKLEDSAVYLCASSGKSGGRREQYFGPGTRLTVT.

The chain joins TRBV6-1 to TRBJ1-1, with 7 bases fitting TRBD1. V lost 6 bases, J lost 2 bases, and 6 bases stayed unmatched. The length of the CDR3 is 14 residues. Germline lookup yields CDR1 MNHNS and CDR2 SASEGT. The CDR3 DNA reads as TGTGCCAGCAGACGGGGACAGATTAACACTGAAGCTTTCTTT. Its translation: CASRRGQINTEAFF.